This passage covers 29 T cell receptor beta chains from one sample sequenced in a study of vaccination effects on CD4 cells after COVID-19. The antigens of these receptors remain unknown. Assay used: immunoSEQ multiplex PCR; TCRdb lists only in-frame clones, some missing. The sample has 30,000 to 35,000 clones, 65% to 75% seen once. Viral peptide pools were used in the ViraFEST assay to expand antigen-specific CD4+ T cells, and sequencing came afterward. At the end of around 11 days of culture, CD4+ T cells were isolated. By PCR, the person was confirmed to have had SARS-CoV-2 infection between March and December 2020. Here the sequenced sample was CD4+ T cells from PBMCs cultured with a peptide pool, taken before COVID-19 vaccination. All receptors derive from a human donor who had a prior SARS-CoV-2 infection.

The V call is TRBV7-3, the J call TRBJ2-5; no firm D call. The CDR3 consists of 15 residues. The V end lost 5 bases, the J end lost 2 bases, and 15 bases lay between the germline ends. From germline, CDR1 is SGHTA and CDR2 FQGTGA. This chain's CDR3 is CASSPTALDQETQYF. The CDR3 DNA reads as TGTGCCAGCAGCCCCACCGCCCTTGATCAAGAGACCCAGTACTTC.

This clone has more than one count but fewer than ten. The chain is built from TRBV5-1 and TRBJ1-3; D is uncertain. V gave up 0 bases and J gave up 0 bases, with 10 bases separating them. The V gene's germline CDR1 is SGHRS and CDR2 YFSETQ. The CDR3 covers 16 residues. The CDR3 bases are TGCGCCAGCAGCTTGGGGGGTACCAGCTCTGGAAACACCATATATTTT. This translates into CASSLGGTSSGNTIYF.

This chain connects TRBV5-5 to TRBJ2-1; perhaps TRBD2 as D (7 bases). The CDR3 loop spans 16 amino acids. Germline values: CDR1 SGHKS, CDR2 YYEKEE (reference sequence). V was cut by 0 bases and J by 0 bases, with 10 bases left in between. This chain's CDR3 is CASSLERGASYNEQFF. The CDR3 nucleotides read TGTGCCAGCAGCTTGGAACGGGGGGCCTCCTACAATGAGCAGTTCTTC.

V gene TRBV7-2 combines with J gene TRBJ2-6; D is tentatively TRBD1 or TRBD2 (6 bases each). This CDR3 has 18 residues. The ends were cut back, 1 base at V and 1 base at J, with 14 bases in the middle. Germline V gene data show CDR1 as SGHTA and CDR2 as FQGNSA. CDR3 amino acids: CASSLDGGYRSGANVLTF. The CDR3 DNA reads TGTGCCAGCAGCTTAGACGGGGGCTATAGGTCTGGGGCCAACGTCCTGACTTTC.

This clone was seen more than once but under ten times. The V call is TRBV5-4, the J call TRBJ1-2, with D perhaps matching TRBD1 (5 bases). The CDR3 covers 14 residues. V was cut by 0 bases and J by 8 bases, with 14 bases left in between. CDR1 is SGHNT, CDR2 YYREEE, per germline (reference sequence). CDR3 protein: CASSLGQGGYGYTF. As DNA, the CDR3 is TGTGCCAGCAGCTTGGGCCAGGGAGGTTACGGCTACACCTTC.

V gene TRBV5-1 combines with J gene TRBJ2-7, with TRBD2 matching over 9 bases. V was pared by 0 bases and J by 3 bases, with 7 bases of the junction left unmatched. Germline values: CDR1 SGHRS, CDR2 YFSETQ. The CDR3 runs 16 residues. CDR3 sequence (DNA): TGCGCCAGCAGCTTGGGTCTAGCGGGATACGACTACGAGCAGTACTTC. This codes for CASSLGLAGYDYEQYF.

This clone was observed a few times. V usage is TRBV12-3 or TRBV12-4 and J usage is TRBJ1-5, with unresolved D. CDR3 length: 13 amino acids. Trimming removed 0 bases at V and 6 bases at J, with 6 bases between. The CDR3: CASSLASFQPQHF. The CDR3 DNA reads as TGTGCCAGCAGTTTAGCGAGTTTTCAGCCCCAGCATTTT.

The CDR3 sequence is CAWAIYNSPLHF. As DNA, the CDR3 is TGTGCCTGGGCGATTTATAATTCACCCCTCCACTTT. The chain uses TRBV30 and TRBJ1-6; D is unclear. Trimming stripped 5 bases from V and 4 bases from J, with 6 bases between. Germline V gives CDR1 GTSNPN, CDR2 SVGIG (reference sequence). The CDR3 runs to 12 residues.

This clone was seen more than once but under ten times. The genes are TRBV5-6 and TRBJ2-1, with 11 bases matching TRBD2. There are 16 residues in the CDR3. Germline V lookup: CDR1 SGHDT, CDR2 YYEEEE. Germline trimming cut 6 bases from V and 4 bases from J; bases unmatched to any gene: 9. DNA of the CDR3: TGTGCCAGCACCGTTAGACTAGCGGGAAAGTACAATGAGCAGTTCTTC. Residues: CASTVRLAGKYNEQFF.

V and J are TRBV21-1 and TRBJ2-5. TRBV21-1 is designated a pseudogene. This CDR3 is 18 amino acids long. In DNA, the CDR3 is TGTGCCAGCAGCAAAGTGGATCTTGGCCCTCTGGGACAAGAGACCCAGTACTTC. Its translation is CASSKVDLGPLGQETQYF.

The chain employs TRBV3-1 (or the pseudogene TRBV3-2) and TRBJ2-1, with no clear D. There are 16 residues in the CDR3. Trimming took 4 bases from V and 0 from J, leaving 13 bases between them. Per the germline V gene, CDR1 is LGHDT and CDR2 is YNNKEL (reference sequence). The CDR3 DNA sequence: TGTGCCAGCAGCCGGAGACGGATGAGCTCCTACAATGAGCAGTTCTTC. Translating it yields CASSRRRMSSYNEQFF.

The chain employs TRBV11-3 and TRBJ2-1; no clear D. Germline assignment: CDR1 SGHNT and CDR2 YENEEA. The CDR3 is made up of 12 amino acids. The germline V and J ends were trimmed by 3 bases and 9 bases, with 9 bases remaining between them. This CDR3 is CASSFARGEQFF. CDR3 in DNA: TGTGCCAGCAGCTTCGCGAGAGGTGAGCAGTTCTTC.

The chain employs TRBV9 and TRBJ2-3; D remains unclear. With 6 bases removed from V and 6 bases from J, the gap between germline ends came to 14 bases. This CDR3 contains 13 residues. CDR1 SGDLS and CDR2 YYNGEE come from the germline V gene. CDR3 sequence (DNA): TGTGCCAGCACCCCCTCGTCCCCGGATACGCAGTATTTT. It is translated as CASTPSSPDTQYF.

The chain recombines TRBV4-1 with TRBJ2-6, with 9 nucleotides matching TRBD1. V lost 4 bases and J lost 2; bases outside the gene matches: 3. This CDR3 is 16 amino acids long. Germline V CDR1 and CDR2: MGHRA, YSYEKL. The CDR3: CASSLRTGAGANVLTF. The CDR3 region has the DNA TGCGCCAGCAGCCTACGGACAGGGGCTGGGGCCAACGTCCTGACTTTC.

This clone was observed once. This CDR3 is CASSYGGDHSPLHF. CDR3 nucleotide sequence: TGTGCCAGCAGTTACGGAGGGGATCACTCACCCCTCCACTTT. The genes are TRBV6-5 and TRBJ1-6; maybe TRBD1 (5 bases). The germline V gene has CDR1 MNHEY and CDR2 SVGAGI. V lost 2 bases, J lost 10 bases, and 12 bases lay in between. This CDR3 region has 14 residues.

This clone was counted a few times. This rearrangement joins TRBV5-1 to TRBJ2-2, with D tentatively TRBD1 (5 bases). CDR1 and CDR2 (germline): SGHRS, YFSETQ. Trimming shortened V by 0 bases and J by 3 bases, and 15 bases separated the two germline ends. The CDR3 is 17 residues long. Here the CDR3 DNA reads TGCGCCAGCAGCTTGGGGGTCGTTAGGGGTGACACCGGGGAGCTGTTTTTT. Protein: CASSLGVVRGDTGELFF. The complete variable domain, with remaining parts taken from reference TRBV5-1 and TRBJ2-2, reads KAGVTQTPRYLIKTRGQQVTLSCSPISGHRSVSWYQQTPGQGLQFLFEYFSETQRNKGNFPGRFSGRQFSNSRSEMNVSTLELGDSALYLCASSLGVVRGDTGELFFGEGSRLTVL.

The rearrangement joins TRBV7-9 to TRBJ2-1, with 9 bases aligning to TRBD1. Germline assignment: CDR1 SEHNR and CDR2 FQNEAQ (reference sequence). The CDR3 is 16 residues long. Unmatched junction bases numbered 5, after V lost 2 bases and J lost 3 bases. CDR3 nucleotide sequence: TGTGCCAGCAGCTTACCGGGACAGGGTCTCTACAATGAGCAGTTCTTC. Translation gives CASSLPGQGLYNEQFF.

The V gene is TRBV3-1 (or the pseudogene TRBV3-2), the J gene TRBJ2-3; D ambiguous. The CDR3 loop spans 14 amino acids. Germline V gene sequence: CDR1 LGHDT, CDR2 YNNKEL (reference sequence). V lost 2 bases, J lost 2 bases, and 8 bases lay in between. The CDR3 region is CASSQPPNTDTQYF. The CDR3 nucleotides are TGTGCCAGCAGCCAACCACCAAACACAGATACGCAGTATTTT.

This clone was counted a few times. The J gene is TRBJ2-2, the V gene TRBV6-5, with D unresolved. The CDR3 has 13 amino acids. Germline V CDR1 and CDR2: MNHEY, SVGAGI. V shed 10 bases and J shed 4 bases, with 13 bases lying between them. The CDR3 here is CATRIFSTGELFF. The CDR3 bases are TGTGCCACCCGGATCTTTAGCACCGGGGAGCTGTTTTTT.

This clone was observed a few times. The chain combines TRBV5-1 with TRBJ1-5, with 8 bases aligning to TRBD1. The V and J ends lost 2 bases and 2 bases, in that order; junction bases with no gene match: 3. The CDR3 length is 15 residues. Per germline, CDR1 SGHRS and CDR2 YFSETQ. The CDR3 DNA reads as TGCGCCAGCAGCTTAGGACAGGGAGGCAATCAGCCCCAGCATTTT. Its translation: CASSLGQGGNQPQHF.

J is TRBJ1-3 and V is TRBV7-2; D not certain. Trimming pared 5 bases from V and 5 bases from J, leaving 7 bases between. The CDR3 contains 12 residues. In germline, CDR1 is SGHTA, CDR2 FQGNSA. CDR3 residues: CASSQSRNTIYF. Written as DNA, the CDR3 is TGTGCCAGCAGCCAGTCTAGAAACACCATATATTTT.

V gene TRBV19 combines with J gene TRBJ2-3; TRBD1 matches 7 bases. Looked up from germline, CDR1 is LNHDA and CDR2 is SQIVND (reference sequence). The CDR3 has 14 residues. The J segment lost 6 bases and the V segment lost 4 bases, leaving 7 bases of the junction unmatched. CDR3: CASSTEPTGDTQYF. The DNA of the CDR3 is TGTGCCAGTAGTACAGAGCCGACAGGGGATACGCAGTATTTT.

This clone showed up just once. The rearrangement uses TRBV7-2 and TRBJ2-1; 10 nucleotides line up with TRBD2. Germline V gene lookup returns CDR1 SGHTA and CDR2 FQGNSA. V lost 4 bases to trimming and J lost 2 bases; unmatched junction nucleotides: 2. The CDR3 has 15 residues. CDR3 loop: CASSSTSGAYNEQFF. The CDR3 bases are TGTGCCAGCAGCTCCACTAGCGGGGCCTACAATGAGCAGTTCTTC.

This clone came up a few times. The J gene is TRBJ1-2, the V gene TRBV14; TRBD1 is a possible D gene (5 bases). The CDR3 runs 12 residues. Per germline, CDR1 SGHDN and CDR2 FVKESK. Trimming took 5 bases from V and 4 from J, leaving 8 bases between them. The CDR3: CASSGGAYGYTF. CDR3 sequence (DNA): TGTGCCAGCAGCGGAGGGGCCTATGGCTACACCTTC.

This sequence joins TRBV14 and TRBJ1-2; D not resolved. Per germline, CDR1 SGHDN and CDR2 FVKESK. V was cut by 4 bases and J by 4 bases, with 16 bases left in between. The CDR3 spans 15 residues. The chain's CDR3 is CASSPLGGLSYGYTF. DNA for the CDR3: TGTGCCAGCAGCCCCCTGGGTGGCCTTTCCTATGGCTACACCTTC.

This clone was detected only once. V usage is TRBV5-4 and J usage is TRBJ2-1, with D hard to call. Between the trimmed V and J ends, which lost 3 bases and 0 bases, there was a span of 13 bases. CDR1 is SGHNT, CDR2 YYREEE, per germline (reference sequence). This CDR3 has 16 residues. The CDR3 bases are TGTGCCAGCAGCTCGGGTGGGCAGTACTCCTACAATGAGCAGTTCTTC. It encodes CASSSGGQYSYNEQFF.

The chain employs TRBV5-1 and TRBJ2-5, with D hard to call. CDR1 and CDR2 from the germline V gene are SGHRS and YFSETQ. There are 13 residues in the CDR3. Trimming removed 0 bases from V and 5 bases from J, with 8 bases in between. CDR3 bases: TGCGCCAGCAGCTTGGCTGCTTGGGAGACCCAGTACTTC. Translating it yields CASSLAAWETQYF.

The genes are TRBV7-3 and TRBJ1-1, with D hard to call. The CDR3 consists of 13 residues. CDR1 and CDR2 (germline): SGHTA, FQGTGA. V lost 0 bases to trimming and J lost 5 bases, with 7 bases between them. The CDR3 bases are TGTGCCAGCAGCTTAACGGCGGGGACTGAAGCTTTCTTT. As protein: CASSLTAGTEAFF.

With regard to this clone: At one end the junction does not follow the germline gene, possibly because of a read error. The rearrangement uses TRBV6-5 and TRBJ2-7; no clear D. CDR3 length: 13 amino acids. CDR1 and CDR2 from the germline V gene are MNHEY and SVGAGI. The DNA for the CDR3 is TGTGCCAGCAGCAGACGGTCCTACGAGCAGTACTCGTTC. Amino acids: CASSRRSYEQYSF.